The 22 T cell receptor beta chains reported below all come from one sample, sequenced in a study of T cell changes during pregnancy in multiple sclerosis (dated 2019 in TCRdb). Libraries were built with the immunoSEQ multiplex PCR assay. Not all clones reach the TCRdb copy of this immuneACCESS table, which keeps in-frame sequences only. Checked studies attribute under half of the gap to unresolved V genes and leave the rest unexplained. In all, the sample holds 35,000 or so clones, and roughly nine tenths of those were seen once. About 3% of the sample rests with the top ten. Specimen: CD4+ T cells from peripheral blood mononuclear cells, collected in the third trimester of pregnancy. These receptors originate from a female donor in good health, enrolled as a control in a pregnancy study.

This chain connects TRBV18 to TRBJ2-1; 7 bases agree with TRBD1. The CDR3 is 15 amino acids. Per the germline V gene, CDR1 is KGHSH and CDR2 is LQKENI. V trimming: 5 bases; J trimming: 2 bases; junction bases outside the gene matches: 6. The CDR3 here is CASSLGQSAYNEQFF. CDR3 nucleotides: TGTGCCAGCTCATTGGGACAGTCTGCCTACAATGAGCAGTTCTTC.

V gene TRBV2 combines with J gene TRBJ1-6; D unclear. V lost 7 bases, J lost 4 bases, and 8 bases lay in between. Germline loops: CDR1 SNHLY, CDR2 FYNNEI. This CDR3 region has 13 residues. CDR3 DNA sequence: TGTGCCAGCACCTGGCAATATAATTCACCCCTCCACTTT. Protein: CASTWQYNSPLHF.

The CDR3 sequence: CASSPRGQSYNEQFF. The CDR3 DNA sequence: TGTGCCAGCTCCCCGCGGGGGCAGAGTTACAATGAGCAGTTCTTC. The rearrangement joins TRBV18 to TRBJ2-1; D possibly corresponds to TRBD2 (7 bases). Trimming pared 6 bases from V and 4 bases from J, leaving 16 bases between. CDR1 is KGHSH and CDR2 is LQKENI in the germline V gene. The CDR3 loop spans 15 amino acids.

The gene calls are TRBV7-2 and TRBJ2-5, with D maybe TRBD2 (5 bases). The germline CDR1 and CDR2 sequences are SGHTA and FQGNSA. The CDR3 has 14 amino acids. V was clipped by 1 base and J by 4 bases, with 10 bases between them. The CDR3 protein is CASSLGGPGETQYF. The DNA for the CDR3 is TGTGCCAGCAGCTTAGGCGGGCCCGGAGAGACCCAGTACTTC.

This clone was recorded once. The V and J genes are TRBV2 and TRBJ2-3; 9 nucleotides match TRBD1. Trimming took 6 bases from V and 3 from J; bases not matched to a gene: 1. This CDR3 has 13 residues. The V gene's germline CDR1 is SNHLY and CDR2 FYNNEI. CDR3: CASRDRGTDTQYF. DNA of the CDR3: TGTGCCAGCAGGGACAGGGGTACAGATACGCAGTATTTT.

The V gene is TRBV4-3, the J gene TRBJ1-5; D is possibly TRBD1 (6 bases). The CDR3 spans 19 residues. With 0 bases removed from V and 0 bases from J, the gap between germline ends came to 18 bases. In germline, CDR1 is LGHNA, CDR2 YSLEER. DNA for the CDR3: TGCGCCAGCAGCCAAGATCCCATCTACAGGGTTTATAGCAATCAGCCCCAGCATTTT. As protein: CASSQDPIYRVYSNQPQHF.

The chain links TRBV9 to TRBJ2-2; 11 bases line up with TRBD2. Germline CDR1 SGDLS, CDR2 YYNGEE. V lost 1 base, J lost 5 bases, and 4 bases stayed unmatched. CDR3 length: 16 residues. The CDR3 sequence is CASSVLGTSGTGELFF. DNA for the CDR3: TGTGCCAGCAGCGTACTAGGGACTAGCGGAACCGGGGAGCTGTTTTTT.

The chain's CDR3 is CASSPPTGTTYYNEQFF. The CDR3 nucleotides are TGTGCCAGCTCCCCTCCAACCGGGACTACGTACTACAATGAGCAGTTCTTC. V is TRBV18 and J is TRBJ2-1; TRBD2 agrees at 7 bases. The germline gives CDR1 KGHSH, CDR2 LQKENI. The CDR3 runs to 17 residues. Trimming cost V 6 bases and J 3 bases; bases outside gene matches: 14.

The rearrangement uses TRBV7-6 and TRBJ1-6, with TRBD1 identical over 11 bases. Germline CDR1 is SGHVS and CDR2 is FNYEAQ. Trimming at V came to 4 bases and at J to 6 bases, leaving 2 bases not matched to a gene. The CDR3 extends over 15 amino acids. This CDR3 is CASSSGTGGNSPLHF. Written as DNA, the CDR3 is TGTGCCAGCAGCTCGGGGACAGGGGGTAATTCACCCCTCCACTTT.

This clone appeared a single time. The chain couples TRBV6-6 to TRBJ1-4, with a tentative D call TRBD1 (6 bases). The CDR3 runs 15 residues. Germline loops: CDR1 MNHNY, CDR2 SVGAGI (reference sequence). V lost 0 bases to trimming and J lost 2 bases, with 7 bases between them. CDR3 protein: CASSYSTGTNEKLFF. CDR3 coding DNA: TGTGCCAGCAGTTACTCGACAGGCACTAATGAAAAACTGTTTTTT.

The chain couples TRBV4-2 to TRBJ1-2; no firm D call. This CDR3 has 12 residues. Germline CDR1 LGHNA, CDR2 YNFKEQ. The V end lost 0 bases, the J end lost 8 bases, and 7 bases lay between the germline ends. In nucleotides, the CDR3 is TGTGCCAGCAGCCAAGAACGGGAGGGCTACACCTTC. This sequence encodes CASSQEREGYTF.

As for this clone: The junction departs from germline at one end; a sequencing error may be responsible. The gene calls are TRBV6-1 and TRBJ2-5; TRBD2 aligns across 11 bases. This CDR3 has 17 residues. Germline lookup yields CDR1 MNHNS and CDR2 SASEGT. CDR3 nucleotide sequence: TGTGCCAGCAGCGAAGGGGCTAGCGGGGGGATCCAAGAGACCCAGTACTTC. Translated, it gives CASSEGASGGIQETQYF.

CDR3 region: CASSFTGTNYGYTF. CDR3 nucleotide sequence: TGTGCCAGCAGTTTCACAGGGACTAACTATGGCTACACCTTC. The chain combines TRBV27 with TRBJ1-2, with a weak D call TRBD1 (6 bases). The germline V gene has CDR1 MNHEY and CDR2 SMNVEV (reference sequence). The CDR3 runs to 14 residues. V was trimmed by 3 bases and J by 0 bases, leaving 8 bases between them.

The chain links TRBV27 to TRBJ2-7; TRBD2 matches at 7 bases. Germline CDR1 reads MNHEY; CDR2 reads SMNVEV (reference sequence). V shed 5 bases and J 1 base; nucleotides not matched to a gene: 8. The CDR3 is 15 residues long. The CDR3 DNA reads as TGTGCCAGCAGTGTTCTAAGCGGGGCTTCCTACGAGCAGTACTTC. It translates to CASSVLSGASYEQYF.

The chain links TRBV28 to TRBJ1-1; D is unclear. This CDR3 contains 15 residues. The V end lost 2 bases, the J end lost 1 base, and 11 bases lay between the germline ends. Germline lookup yields CDR1 MDHEN and CDR2 SYDVKM. CDR3 DNA: TGTGCCAGCAGTTTACAGATACGGGGGAACACTGAAGCTTTCTTT. Translation gives CASSLQIRGNTEAFF.

The rearrangement joins TRBV28 to TRBJ2-3; D is unresolved. This CDR3 comprises 15 residues. The V end was cut by 4 bases, the J end by 1 base, with 12 bases between. CDR1 and CDR2 from the germline V gene are MDHEN and SYDVKM. As DNA, the CDR3 is TGTGCCAGCAGTTCAATTCTACGGGGCACAGATACGCAGTATTTT. This gives the protein CASSSILRGTDTQYF.

The rearrangement uses TRBV28 and TRBJ2-1, with D maybe TRBD1 (6 bases). CDR1 MDHEN and CDR2 SYDVKM come from the germline V gene. The ends were cut back, 11 bases at V and 5 bases at J, with 10 bases in the middle. The length of the CDR3 is 11 residues. CDR3 in amino acids: CARTVNNEQFF. The DNA of the CDR3 is TGTGCCCGGACAGTTAACAATGAGCAGTTCTTC.

The V gene is TRBV27, the J gene TRBJ2-2; possibly TRBD2 for D (6 bases). V was pared by 7 bases and J by 1 base, with 13 bases between. Germline CDR1 and CDR2: MNHEY and SMNVEV (reference sequence). The CDR3 has 15 residues. The CDR3 region has the DNA TGTGCCAGCATGCGGGGAGAAAAGAACACCGGGGAGCTGTTTTTT. Translation gives CASMRGEKNTGELFF.

This clone occurred a few times. The chain uses TRBV4-2 and TRBJ1-6, with unresolved D. CDR1 is LGHNA and CDR2 is YNFKEQ in the germline V gene. This CDR3 comprises 14 residues. V lost 0 bases and J lost 7, with 7 bases in between. For the CDR3, the DNA is TGTGCCAGCAGCCAAGAAAGGGAGAATTCACCCCTCCACTTT. Protein product: CASSQERENSPLHF.

The chain has TRBV30 and TRBJ1-5; D unclear. Trimming shortened V by 5 bases and J by 3 bases, and 11 bases separated the two germline ends. Germline CDR1 GTSNPN, CDR2 SVGIG (reference sequence). This CDR3 is 13 amino acids long. This CDR3 reads CAWAPRVNQPQHF. In DNA form, the CDR3 reads TGTGCCTGGGCCCCCCGGGTCAATCAGCCCCAGCATTTT. The full variable domain, with the rest looked up from reference TRBV30 and TRBJ1-5, is SQTIHQWPATLVQPVGSPLSLECTVEGTSNPNLYWYRQAAGRGLQLLFYSVGIGQISSEVPQNLSASRPQDRQFILSSKKLLLSDSGFYLCAWAPRVNQPQHFGDGTRLSIL.

This clone has only a few counts. The chain links TRBV4-1 to TRBJ1-1, with TRBD1 identical over 8 bases. This CDR3 is built from 17 residues. Trimming at V came to 6 bases and at J to 2 bases, leaving 14 bases not matched to a gene. The V gene's germline CDR1 is MGHRA and CDR2 YSYEKL. The CDR3, as DNA: TGCGCCAGCAGACAGGGGTCGATGGGGACAGGAAACACTGAAGCTTTCTTT. Translating it yields CASRQGSMGTGNTEAFF.

A single count supports this clone. The rearrangement links TRBV5-1 to TRBJ2-6; 9 bases fit TRBD1. This CDR3 is 17 amino acids long. Germline V gene lookup returns CDR1 SGHRS and CDR2 YFSETQ. V shed 5 bases, J shed 2 bases, and the junction held 8 bases outside the gene matches. The CDR3 loop reads CASSPGTGITGANVLTF. The DNA of the CDR3 is TGCGCCAGCAGTCCCGGGACAGGGATCACTGGGGCCAACGTCCTGACTTTC.